Each of the 18 T cell receptor beta chains below was sequenced from the same sample in a study of graft-versus-host responses after intestinal transplantation. Clones were sequenced by immunoSEQ multiplex PCR, and TCRdb holds only the in-frame ones, with some missing. The sample carries more than 95,000 clones, about 90% recorded once. These receptors' targets are unknown. The sample in question was unstimulated CD4+ T cells sorted from spleen or lymph node cells, obtained before intestinal transplant. These receptors originate from a human donor who received an intestinal transplant.

The rearrangement links TRBV2 to TRBJ1-2, with a weak D call TRBD1 (6 bases). The germline V and J ends were trimmed by 1 base and 6 bases, with 15 bases remaining between them. This CDR3 is built from 15 residues. The germline V gene encodes CDR1 SNHLY and CDR2 FYNNEI. In DNA form, the CDR3 reads TGTGCCAGCAGTGAAGTAGGAGGGACACCGCATGGCTACACCTTC. Amino acids: CASSEVGGTPHGYTF.

V gene TRBV11-2 combines with J gene TRBJ2-1; 7 bases are a match to TRBD1. The CDR3 has 14 residues. The J segment lost 6 bases and the V segment lost 1 base, leaving 3 bases of the junction unmatched. The V gene's germline CDR1 is SGHAT and CDR2 FQNNGV. Here the CDR3 reads CASSLGQGVNEQFF. For the CDR3, the DNA is TGTGCCAGCAGCTTAGGACAGGGAGTCAATGAGCAGTTCTTC.

This clone came up a few times. The chain is built from TRBV19 and TRBJ1-4; TRBD1 might be the D (6 bases). Per the germline V gene, CDR1 is LNHDA and CDR2 is SQIVND (reference sequence). The CDR3 is made up of 15 amino acids. The ends were cut back, 5 bases at V and 8 bases at J, with 18 bases in the middle. DNA for the CDR3: TGTGCCAGTAGTTCGCGACCTAGCGGGGGCGAAAAACTGTTTTTT. It codes for CASSSRPSGGEKLFF. The complete variable domain, with remaining parts taken from reference TRBV19 and TRBJ1-4, reads DGGITQSPKYLFRKEGQNVTLSCEQNLNHDAMYWYRQDPGQGLRLIYYSQIVNDFQKGDIAEGYSVSREKKESFPLTVTSAQKNPTAFYLCASSSRPSGGEKLFFGSGTQLSVL.

As DNA, the CDR3 is TGTGCCAGTAGTATTGGGACAGGGGGCTACAATGAGCAGTTCTTC. This encodes CASSIGTGGYNEQFF. The chain couples TRBV19 to TRBJ2-1; 11 nucleotides match TRBD1. The trim removed 3 bases at V and 3 bases at J, leaving 1 base unmatched. The CDR3 sequence is 15 residues long. Per the germline V gene, CDR1 is LNHDA and CDR2 is SQIVND (reference sequence).

Here the CDR3 reads CASTKTIASYNEQFF. CDR3 in DNA: TGTGCCAGCACCAAGACTATCGCCTCCTACAATGAGCAGTTCTTC. The chain recombines TRBV28 with TRBJ2-1; tentative D call: TRBD2 (5 bases). Germline V gene lookup returns CDR1 MDHEN and CDR2 SYDVKM. This CDR3 is built from 15 residues. V dropped 7 bases and J dropped 0 bases, with 13 bases sitting between them.

The chain is built from TRBV30 and TRBJ2-4; 8 bases are a match to TRBD1. The CDR3 extends over 14 amino acids. Looked up from germline, CDR1 is GTSNPN and CDR2 is SVGIG (reference sequence). The V gene end was trimmed by 2 bases and the J gene end by 3 bases; junction bases not matched to a gene: 3. CDR3: CAWSTTGVKNIQYF. Here the CDR3 DNA reads TGTGCCTGGAGTACGACAGGGGTCAAAAACATTCAGTACTTC.

The CDR3 region is CAWSQGLAGGNNEQFF. The CDR3 DNA follows: TGTGCCTGGAGCCAGGGACTAGCGGGAGGAAACAATGAGCAGTTCTTC. V gene TRBV30 combines with J gene TRBJ2-1; 15 bases align to TRBD2. The CDR3 totals 16 residues. Germline V CDR1 and CDR2: GTSNPN, SVGIG (reference sequence). V shed 3 bases, J shed 5 bases, and the junction held 5 bases outside the gene matches. The variable domain in full, with the rest retrieved from reference TRBV30 and TRBJ2-1, is SQTIHQWPATLVQPVGSPLSLECTVEGTSNPNLYWYRQAAGRGLQLLFYSVGIGQISSEVPQNLSASRPQDRQFILSSKKLLLSDSGFYLCAWSQGLAGGNNEQFFGPGTRLTVL.

The V and J genes are TRBV7-3 and TRBJ2-7; D possibly corresponds to TRBD1 (5 bases). The CDR3 contains 11 residues. With 4 bases removed from V and 11 bases from J, the gap between germline ends came to 12 bases. Germline V gene data show CDR1 as SGHTA and CDR2 as FQGTGA. DNA for the CDR3: TGTGCCAGCAGCTACCACGAAGGGGAGTACTTC. This gives the protein CASSYHEGEYF.

The J gene is TRBJ1-2, the V gene TRBV29-1; a weak D match, TRBD1 (6 bases). Trimming removed 7 bases from V and 8 bases from J, with 17 bases in between. The length of the CDR3 is 12 residues. The V gene's germline CDR1 is SQVTM and CDR2 ANQGSEA. In DNA, the CDR3 is TGCAGCGCCGATCGGGGGGCGGGCGGCTACACCTTC. It encodes CSADRGAGGYTF.

This chain links TRBV2 with TRBJ2-7, with D possibly matching TRBD2 (6 bases). V was clipped by 5 bases and J by 6 bases, with 17 bases between them. CDR1 SNHLY and CDR2 FYNNEI come from the germline V gene. CDR3 size: 14 residues. The CDR3 nucleotides read TGTGCCAGCAGTAAGGCCCGGGAGTGGAGCGAGCAGTACTTC. This gives the protein CASSKAREWSEQYF. Supplemented by reference TRBV2 and TRBJ2-7, the full variable domain reads EPEVTQTPSHQVTQMGQEVILRCVPISNHLYFYWYRQILGQKVEFLVSFYNNEISEKSEIFDDQFSVERPDGSNFTLKIRSTKLEDSAMYFCASSKAREWSEQYFGPGTRLTVT.

This chain joins TRBV6-1 and TRBJ2-1; D unclear. Germline V gene data show CDR1 as MNHNS and CDR2 as SASEGT. The V and J ends lost 7 bases and 9 bases respectively, with 22 bases between them. CDR3 length: 15 residues. In nucleotides, the CDR3 is TGTGCCAGCAAGTGGTCCAGTGGAGCTGGCGGTGAGCAGTTCTTC. Translation: CASKWSSGAGGEQFF.

The chain has TRBV2 and TRBJ1-5; D uncertain. This CDR3 is built from 14 residues. The germline V gene has CDR1 SNHLY and CDR2 FYNNEI. Trimming stripped 4 bases from V and 5 bases from J, with 12 bases between. CDR3 sequence (DNA): TGTGCCAGCAGTGTCAGGCAGCTTTATCAGCCCCAGCATTTT. This translates into CASSVRQLYQPQHF.

This chain links TRBV4-2 with TRBJ2-7, with 10 bases matching TRBD2. Per germline, CDR1 LGHNA and CDR2 YNFKEQ. Trimming took 3 bases from V and 3 from J; bases not matched to a gene: 5. This CDR3 comprises 15 residues. The CDR3 bases are TGTGCCAGCAGCCAGGAGCGGGAGGGCCTCTACGAGCAGTACTTC. Its translation is CASSQEREGLYEQYF.

The genes are TRBV5-1 and TRBJ2-3; 9 bases align to TRBD1. The length of the CDR3 is 16 residues. V lost 2 bases to trimming and J lost 2 bases; unmatched junction nucleotides: 6. The germline CDR1 and CDR2 sequences are SGHRS and YFSETQ. The CDR3 protein is CASSFTGQGNTDTQYF. In DNA form, the CDR3 reads TGCGCCAGCAGCTTCACGGGACAGGGTAACACAGATACGCAGTATTTT.

This chain uses TRBV7-6 with TRBJ2-1, with D possibly being TRBD1 (5 bases). Germline CDR1 SGHVS, CDR2 FNYEAQ. V dropped 2 bases and J dropped 2 bases, with 10 bases sitting between them. The CDR3 is 15 amino acids. For the CDR3, the DNA is TGTGCCAGCAGCTTACAGGGAAGAACCTACAATGAGCAGTTCTTC. It is translated as CASSLQGRTYNEQFF.

The chain has TRBV7-2 and TRBJ2-7; perhaps TRBD2 as D (6 bases). Germline V CDR1 and CDR2: SGHTA, FQGNSA. This CDR3 comprises 15 residues. The V end was cut by 2 bases, the J end by 2 bases, with 13 bases between. CDR3 sequence: CASSLYGRAPYEQYF. For the CDR3, the DNA is TGTGCCAGCAGCTTATACGGGAGAGCCCCCTACGAGCAGTACTTC.

The chain carries TRBV6-6 and TRBJ2-7; weak D call: TRBD2 (7 bases). CDR3 length: 13 amino acids. Germline-derived CDR1 and CDR2 are MNHNY and SVGAGI (reference sequence). V shed 8 bases and J shed 6 bases, with 17 bases lying between them. The CDR3 is CASGGGLAFEQYF. In DNA, the CDR3 is TGTGCCAGCGGCGGGGGCCTCGCGTTCGAGCAGTACTTC.

V gene TRBV5-1 combines with J gene TRBJ2-5; TRBD2 agrees at 11 bases. Trimming took 0 bases from V and 4 from J; bases not matched to a gene: 5. This CDR3 contains 16 residues. Germline V CDR1 and CDR2: SGHRS, YFSETQ. The chain's CDR3 is CASSLGPSGGLETQYF. The DNA of the CDR3 is TGCGCCAGCAGCTTGGGGCCTAGCGGGGGGTTAGAGACCCAGTACTTC.